This T cell receptor (beta chain) emerged from a study of blood T cell repertoires in COVID-19. Study background: Some COVID-19 samples were acute and others convalescent; all came from the United States, Italy and Spain. T cells, B-cell-depleted T cells, or PBMCs supplied cDNA or gDNA.

Germline V gene data show CDR1 as LNHDA and CDR2 as SQIVND (reference sequence). This CDR3 spans 16 amino acids. Unmatched junction bases numbered 11, after V lost 5 bases and J lost 6 bases. In the original workflow: Amplification with reference gene primers provided the estimates of nucleated cell counts. Sequenced by immunoSEQ multiplex PCR; TCRdb stores in-frame clones only, minus some. From that table come the V and J calls and clone size; the DNA was used to work out D and trimming. The table includes around 87,000 clones, approximately 80% detected once. What was sequenced was peripheral blood. This chain joins TRBV19 and TRBJ1-5; 9 bases agree with TRBD1. The source of this sequence is a human donor in a cohort sampled during active COVID-19. The DNA for the CDR3 is TGTGCCAGTAGTGGCCAGGGACAGGGAATGGTTCAGCCCCAGCATTTT. Protein: CASSGQGQGMVQPQHF. Drawing the rest from reference TRBV19 and TRBJ1-5, the complete variable domain is DGGITQSPKYLFRKEGQNVTLSCEQNLNHDAMYWYRQDPGQGLRLIYYSQIVNDFQKGDIAEGYSVSREKKESFPLTVTSAQKNPTAFYLCASSGQGQGMVQPQHFGDGTRLSIL.